Included here is one T cell receptor (beta chain) sequence, with context. Authors' data handling: For nucleated cells, counts were estimated from reference gene primer amplification. Repertoires were generated with immunoSEQ multiplex PCR, while TCRdb's copy carries only in-frame clones and drops some. That table furnishes V, J and clone size, whereas the DNA furnished D and trimming. The profile shows about 210,000 clones, about four fifths of them singletons. These data belong to a study of blood T cell repertoires in COVID-19. Study at large: PBMCs, B-cell-depleted T cells, or T cells were the source of the cDNA or gDNA that made up the material.

The V gene end was trimmed by 6 bases and the J gene end by 2 bases; junction bases not matched to a gene: 9. Germline CDR1 MDHEN, CDR2 SYDVKM. The CDR3 runs 15 residues. Specimen: peripheral blood. The V call is TRBV28, the J call TRBJ1-2; 7 bases fit TRBD1. The receptor comes from a man aged 45-65 years with active or convalescent COVID-19. The CDR3 nucleotides read TGTGCCAGCAGCCTTTGGGCGGACAGGAACTATGGCTACACCTTC. It translates to CASSLWADRNYGYTF.